These 10 T cell receptor beta chains came from one sample sequenced in a study of cytomegalovirus exposure and HLA in healthy donors. PCR primers comprised 60 Vbeta and 13 Jbeta primers. Measured with immunoSEQ multiplex PCR; TCRdb has only the in-frame clones, and not every one. This table holds around 93,000 clones, about four fifths found once. The sequenced sample was PBMCs. Source of these receptors: a man aged 30-40 years in good health and CMV-seropositive.

The gene calls are TRBV5-4 and TRBJ2-3; 9 bases map to TRBD1. This CDR3 has 15 residues. V trimming: 0 bases; J trimming: 5 bases; junction bases outside the gene matches: 4. Germline V lookup: CDR1 SGHNT, CDR2 YYREEE (reference sequence). The CDR3 sequence: CASSLGTDRGDTQYF. For the CDR3, the DNA is TGTGCCAGCAGCTTGGGGACGGACAGGGGAGATACGCAGTATTTT. The full variable domain, completed using reference TRBV5-4 and TRBJ2-3, is ETGVTQSPTHLIKTRGQQVTLRCSSQSGHNTVSWYQQALGQGPQFIFQYYREEENGRGNFPPRFSGLQFPNYSSELNVNALELDDSALYLCASSLGTDRGDTQYFGPGTRLTVL.

This clone turned up a few times. The rearrangement links TRBV7-6 to TRBJ2-7; weak D call: TRBD1 (5 bases). The CDR3 length is 15 residues. Germline lookup yields CDR1 SGHVS and CDR2 FNYEAQ. Trimming shortened V by 0 bases and J by 0 bases, and 9 bases separated the two germline ends. CDR3 DNA: TGTGCCAGCAGCTTAGCGGGGCTCCTCTCCTACGAGCAGTACTTC. Translation gives CASSLAGLLSYEQYF. The full variable domain, in which reference TRBV7-6 and TRBJ2-7 provide the parts outside the CDR3, is GAGVSQSPRYKVTKRGQDVALRCDPISGHVSLYWYRQALGQGPEFLTYFNYEAQQDKSGLPNDRFSAERPEGSISTLTIQRTEQRDSAMYRCASSLAGLLSYEQYFGPGTRLTVT.

The V call is TRBV30, the J call TRBJ2-1; 7 bases align to TRBD1. Per germline, CDR1 GTSNPN and CDR2 SVGIG (reference sequence). J was trimmed by 4 bases and V by 4 bases; bases with no gene match: 16. The CDR3 sequence is 17 residues long. The CDR3 sequence: CAWTIDRVRRSYNEQFF. CDR3 in DNA: TGTGCCTGGACCATCGACAGGGTCCGGCGGTCTTACAATGAGCAGTTCTTC.

The chain combines TRBV11-3 with TRBJ2-3; 10 bases line up with TRBD2. CDR3 length: 16 residues. V dropped 1 base and J dropped 1; count of bases not matched to a gene: 2. CDR1 is SGHNT, CDR2 YENEEA, per germline. The CDR3 DNA reads as TGTGCCAGCAGCTTAGGTACTAGCGGGGGCACAGATACGCAGTATTTT. Protein product: CASSLGTSGGTDTQYF.

The gene calls are TRBV18 and TRBJ2-7; TRBD2 might be the D (6 bases). Looked up from germline, CDR1 is KGHSH and CDR2 is LQKENI. Trimming shortened V by 6 bases and J by 2 bases, and 17 bases separated the two germline ends. The CDR3 extends over 15 amino acids. CDR3 nucleotides: TGTGCCAGCTCCCCCGGGGCTAGCGTAGCCTACGAGCAGTACTTC. This translates into CASSPGASVAYEQYF.

The sample holds a few counts of this clone. A much larger clone lies a single base off, so this may be a read error. This sample also contains other DNA sequences that code for the same CDR3. This chain links TRBV28 with TRBJ2-7; 8 positions match TRBD1. Germline V lookup: CDR1 MDHEN, CDR2 SYDVKM. The CDR3 loop spans 14 amino acids. V lost 2 bases, J lost 3 bases, and 3 bases stayed unmatched. CDR3 sequence reads: CASSLQGANYEQYF. The DNA for the CDR3 is TGTGCCAGCAGTTTACAGGGGGCTAACTACGAGCAGTACTTC.

DNA of the CDR3: TGTGCCATTCGGGACAGGGACTCCTGGGGCACTGAAGCTTTCTTT. This gives the protein CAIRDRDSWGTEAFF. The rearrangement links TRBV10-3 to TRBJ1-1, with 9 bases aligning to TRBD1. This CDR3 is 15 amino acids long. The junction had 12 bases not matched to a gene; V was cut back by 9 bases and J by 4 bases. Per germline, CDR1 ENHRY and CDR2 SYGVKD.

The V call is TRBV27, the J call TRBJ2-1, with 8 nucleotides matching TRBD2. The CDR3 covers 16 residues. Germline-derived CDR1 and CDR2 are MNHEY and SMNVEV (reference sequence). Trimming at V came to 2 bases and at J to 7 bases, leaving 10 bases not matched to a gene. CDR3 loop: CASSLPRLARGNEQFF. DNA for the CDR3: TGTGCCAGCAGTTTACCTCGACTAGCGCGCGGAAATGAGCAGTTCTTC.

This clone has more than one count but fewer than ten. The rearrangement uses TRBV6-1 and TRBJ1-2; the D gene is possibly TRBD1 (5 bases). Trimming left V 5 bases short and J 8 bases short, with 9 bases between. Looked up from germline, CDR1 is MNHNS and CDR2 is SASEGT. The CDR3 contains 11 residues. The CDR3 sequence is CASSQGLGYTF. Written as DNA, the CDR3 is TGTGCCAGCAGTCAGGGTCTGGGCTACACCTTC.

The chain links TRBV6-1 to TRBJ1-5; no definite D call. Germline V gives CDR1 MNHNS, CDR2 SASEGT. This CDR3 comprises 14 residues. The germline V and J ends were trimmed by 1 base and 7 bases, with 11 bases remaining between them. The CDR3 DNA reads as TGTGCCAGCAGTGAAGACCCTCGCGCACAGCCCCAGCATTTT. It translates to CASSEDPRAQPQHF.